This T cell receptor beta chain derives from a study of identical twins. This clonotype appeared a few times. The donor group consisted entirely of healthy Caucasians. TCRdb fed the 5' RACE reads into MiXCR, producing one record per CDR3 protein. The profile shows 250,000 or so distinct CDR3 sequences, about 13% of them singletons. Germline lookup yields CDR1 SGHTA and CDR2 FQGNSA. The length of the CDR3 is 15 residues. The V end was cut by 6 bases, the J end by 2 bases, with 13 bases between. The sample was also reused in another study, on yellow fever vaccine responses in identical twins. This second report adds: Twins' vaccine T cell responses reportedly seemed partly convergent and partly personalized.

The rearrangement joins TRBV7-2 to TRBJ2-2; no definite D call. The sequenced sample consisted of memory (CD45RO+) T cells sorted from blood. The clonotype was recovered from a woman aged 18-35 years in good health. CDR3 residues: CASRGRFDNTGELFF. DNA for the CDR3: TGTGCCAGCAGGGGCAGGTTCGACAACACCGGGGAGCTGTTTTTT.